These 29 T cell receptor beta chains were all obtained from the same sample, sequenced in a study of CD8+ T cells in alopecia areata. Extraction of RNA preceded its reverse transcription into cDNA, which served as the sequencing template. Generated by immunoSEQ multiplex PCR, the TCRdb table keeps only in-frame clones and is missing some. Of 150,000 to 200,000 clones detected, about 54% appear once; the ten largest clones hold about 4.4%. Sequencing input: CD4+ T cells sorted from blood. Every receptor here comes from a human donor in good health.

This clone came up once. This CDR3 is also generated by other DNA sequences in the sample. V and J are TRBV30 and TRBJ1-2; D uncertain. This CDR3 has 12 amino acids. Looked up from germline, CDR1 is GTSNPN and CDR2 is SVGIG (reference sequence). V was clipped by 1 base and J by 4 bases, with 7 bases between them. The CDR3 sequence is CAWSAQFYGYTF. In DNA form, the CDR3 reads TGTGCCTGGAGTGCACAGTTCTATGGCTACACCTTC.

This sequence joins TRBV29-1 and TRBJ2-2; 10 bases match TRBD2. CDR1 and CDR2 (germline): SQVTM, ANQGSEA. The CDR3 is made up of 14 amino acids. V was clipped by 5 bases and J by 6 bases; unmatched bases: 6. The CDR3 region has the DNA TGCAGCGTTAGCGGGAGGGCCTTACCCGGGGAGCTGTTTTTT. It translates to CSVSGRALPGELFF.

The V call is TRBV29-1, the J call TRBJ2-5; the D gene is possibly TRBD1 (6 bases). Germline CDR1 SQVTM, CDR2 ANQGSEA. The CDR3 contains 13 residues. V gave up 2 bases and J gave up 5 bases, with 12 bases separating them. CDR3 coding DNA: TGCAGCGTTGAAACAGGGTTAGGTGAGACCCAGTACTTC. Amino acids: CSVETGLGETQYF.

There are a few counts of this clone. This sequence joins TRBV28 and TRBJ1-2, with 8 bases lining up with TRBD1. With V trimmed by 6 bases and J by 7 bases, 4 bases remained unmatched. Germline values: CDR1 MDHEN, CDR2 SYDVKM. The CDR3 contains 12 residues. As DNA, the CDR3 is TGTGCCAGCAGGCAGGGGGCCCTTGGCTACACCTTC. Its protein product is CASRQGALGYTF.

The gene calls are TRBV7-7 and TRBJ2-3; D is perhaps TRBD2 (6 bases). V shed 2 bases and J shed 2 bases, with 11 bases lying between them. The CDR3 has 15 residues. Germline V gene sequence: CDR1 SSHAT, CDR2 FNYEAQ (reference sequence). Here the CDR3 DNA reads TGTGCCAGCAGCTTATACGGGGGAAACACAGATACGCAGTATTTT. Its protein product is CASSLYGGNTDTQYF.

This sequence joins TRBV7-9 and TRBJ2-3; either TRBD1 or TRBD2 may fit D (5 bases each). The V end lost 1 base, the J end lost 7 bases, and 9 bases lay between the germline ends. Germline V gene lookup returns CDR1 SEHNR and CDR2 FQNEAQ (reference sequence). The CDR3 is made up of 13 amino acids. The DNA of the CDR3 is TGTGCCAGCAGCTTAGTCGGGACCCATACGCAGTATTTT. Encoded protein: CASSLVGTHTQYF.

This chain joins TRBV5-1 and TRBJ2-2, with D possibly matching TRBD1 (6 bases). The germline V gene has CDR1 SGHRS and CDR2 YFSETQ. The length of the CDR3 is 16 residues. Trimming shortened V by 3 bases and J by 1 base, and 13 bases separated the two germline ends. The CDR3: CASSSQTGMNTGELFF. CDR3 bases: TGCGCCAGCAGCTCGCAAACAGGGATGAACACCGGGGAGCTGTTTTTT.

The V call is TRBV5-6, the J call TRBJ2-3; no firm D call. In germline, CDR1 is SGHDT, CDR2 YYEEEE. The CDR3 length is 14 residues. The V end was cut by 5 bases, the J end by 1 base, with 11 bases between. CDR3 nucleotides: TGTGCCAGCAGTACCGAACCAGGCACAGATACGCAGTATTTT. Translation gives CASSTEPGTDTQYF.

This clone turned up a few times. The same CDR3 arises from other DNA sequences in this sample as well. The chain uses TRBV2 and TRBJ1-5, with D maybe TRBD1 (6 bases). Germline V gives CDR1 SNHLY, CDR2 FYNNEI. The ends were cut back, 0 bases at V and 9 bases at J, with 27 bases in the middle. The CDR3 contains 19 residues. DNA of the CDR3: TGTGCCAGCAGTGAAGCAGGGTTTGACGGGGGCCCGACCCGAACGCCCCAGCATTTT. Residues: CASSEAGFDGGPTRTPQHF.

This clone has only a few counts. V gene TRBV4-2 combines with J gene TRBJ2-2; a possible D gene is TRBD2 (5 bases). The CDR3 runs to 16 residues. The V end was cut by 0 bases, the J end by 4 bases, with 12 bases between. Germline V gives CDR1 LGHNA, CDR2 YNFKEQ. The CDR3 protein is CASSQEGAVPTGELFF. The CDR3 DNA follows: TGTGCCAGCAGCCAAGAAGGAGCGGTACCCACCGGGGAGCTGTTTTTT.

Only a few counts were recorded for this clone. This chain connects TRBV5-6 to TRBJ2-4, with 11 positions matching TRBD2. V was clipped by 4 bases and J by 7 bases; unmatched bases: 13. This CDR3 is 17 amino acids long. Germline CDR1 is SGHDT and CDR2 is YYEEEE. The CDR3 here is CASSPGTSGLRGNIQYF. The CDR3 nucleotides read TGTGCCAGCAGCCCAGGGACTAGCGGCCTCCGGGGGAACATTCAGTACTTC.

In nucleotides, the CDR3 is TGTGCCACCAGCAGAGATGTCTACGAGCAGTACTTC. The encoded protein is CATSRDVYEQYF. V usage is TRBV15 and J usage is TRBJ2-7; the D is unclear. This CDR3 is built from 12 residues. The germline gives CDR1 LNHNV, CDR2 YYDKDF (reference sequence). V was clipped by 0 bases and J by 3 bases, with 3 bases between them.

The rearrangement uses TRBV5-1 and TRBJ2-7; the D gene is possibly TRBD2 (5 bases). The germline V and J ends were trimmed by 2 bases and 5 bases, with 8 bases remaining between them. This CDR3 is built from 12 residues. The germline CDR1 and CDR2 sequences are SGHRS and YFSETQ. The CDR3 DNA sequence: TGCGCCAGCAGCTTTCTAGCCGACGAGCAGTACTTC. It codes for CASSFLADEQYF.

The chain is built from TRBV6-6 and TRBJ2-5; no definite D call. Per the germline V gene, CDR1 is MNHNY and CDR2 is SVGAGI (reference sequence). This CDR3 is 12 amino acids long. Trimming cost V 4 bases and J 3 bases, with 6 bases left between them. In nucleotides, the CDR3 is TGTGCCAGCAGTTGGACCGAAGAGACCCAGTACTTC. Its protein is CASSWTEETQYF.

In this sample, this clone turned up once. The rearrangement uses TRBV29-1 and TRBJ2-1; TRBD2 agrees at 8 bases. There are 15 residues in the CDR3. V lost 6 bases to trimming and J lost 0 bases; unmatched junction nucleotides: 7. The germline CDR1 and CDR2 sequences are SQVTM and ANQGSEA. Here the CDR3 reads CSVGAAGGSYNEQFF. The CDR3 region has the DNA TGCAGCGTGGGGGCTGCGGGAGGCTCCTACAATGAGCAGTTCTTC.

The chain couples TRBV29-1 to TRBJ2-7; D call uncertain. The CDR3 has 11 residues. The V end was cut by 7 bases, the J end by 2 bases, with 9 bases between. The V gene's germline CDR1 is SQVTM and CDR2 ANQGSEA. CDR3 residues: CSAGQTYEQYF. In DNA form, the CDR3 reads TGCAGCGCCGGCCAGACCTACGAGCAGTACTTC.

This clone was detected only once. The rearrangement links TRBV6-5 to TRBJ2-7; 7 bases agree with TRBD1. CDR3 size: 15 residues. Germline V gene data show CDR1 as MNHEY and CDR2 as SVGAGI. Trimming took 6 bases from V and 2 from J; bases not matched to a gene: 10. The CDR3 bases are TGTGCCAGCAGCCACAAGGGGCAGGGGGCCTACGAGCAGTACTTC. It specifies CASSHKGQGAYEQYF.

The rearrangement links TRBV15 to TRBJ2-5, with a possible D match to TRBD2 (6 bases). V was clipped by 3 bases and J by 0 bases, with 8 bases between them. Germline V CDR1 and CDR2: LNHNV, YYDKDF (reference sequence). This CDR3 has 14 residues. The CDR3 here is CATSSRGDQETQYF. The CDR3 nucleotides are TGTGCCACCAGCAGTCGCGGGGACCAAGAGACCCAGTACTTC.

J is TRBJ1-2 and V is TRBV14; D is perhaps TRBD1 (5 bases). The CDR3 is 15 amino acids. From germline, CDR1 is SGHDN and CDR2 FVKESK. The V end was cut by 0 bases, the J end by 7 bases, with 15 bases between. The CDR3 DNA is TGTGCCAGCAGCCAAGATACGGGGCGTGGGTCTGGCTACACCTTC. The encoded protein is CASSQDTGRGSGYTF.

This clone showed up just a few times. The chain employs TRBV28 and TRBJ1-3; the D gene is possibly TRBD1 (5 bases). Trimming left V 11 bases short and J 8 bases short, with 25 bases between. Germline V gives CDR1 MDHEN, CDR2 SYDVKM. The CDR3 runs 15 residues. The CDR3: CAARDGRFASDTIYF. The CDR3, as DNA: TGTGCCGCCCGGGACGGCCGATTTGCCTCGGACACCATATATTTT. The variable domain in full, with the rest retrieved from reference TRBV28 and TRBJ1-3, is DVKVTQSSRYLVKRTGEKVFLECVQDMDHENMFWYRQDPGLGLRLIYFSYDVKMKEKGDIPEGYSVSREKKERFSLILESASTNQTSMYLCAARDGRFASDTIYFGEGSWLTVV.

DNA of the CDR3: TGCGCCAGCAGCCAAGGGGGAGTGGGAGGAGATACGCAGTATTTT. This gives the protein CASSQGGVGGDTQYF. The genes are TRBV4-1 and TRBJ2-3; TRBD2 is a possible D gene (6 bases). The V gene's germline CDR1 is MGHRA and CDR2 YSYEKL. The CDR3 covers 15 residues. Trimming cost V 1 base and J 5 bases, with 13 bases left between them.

This chain uses TRBV15 with TRBJ1-1; D call uncertain. The CDR3 is 12 residues long. V lost 10 bases to trimming and J lost 11 bases, with 20 bases between them. In germline, CDR1 is LNHNV, CDR2 YYDKDF (reference sequence). The CDR3: CASRPDKGQAFF. The DNA of the CDR3 is TGTGCCAGCAGACCCGATAAAGGCCAGGCTTTCTTT. Full variable domain (outside the CDR3, taken from reference TRBV15 and TRBJ1-1): DAMVIQNPRYQVTQFGKPVTLSCSQTLNHNVMYWYQQKSSQAPKLLFHYYDKDFNNEADTPDNFQSRRPNTSFCFLDIRSPGLGDTAMYLCASRPDKGQAFFGQGTRLTVV.

This clone was detected a few times. The chain recombines TRBV15 with TRBJ2-1; D not certain. The CDR3 sequence is 13 residues long. Trimming pared 1 base from V and 3 bases from J, leaving 4 bases between. Germline values: CDR1 LNHNV, CDR2 YYDKDF (reference sequence). The DNA for the CDR3 is TGTGCCACCAGCAGAGGAGTCTACAATGAGCAGTTCTTC. Translation: CATSRGVYNEQFF.

The genes are TRBV30 and TRBJ2-1; 7 positions agree with TRBD2. V shed 4 bases, J shed 9 bases, and the junction held 12 bases outside the gene matches. The CDR3 spans 14 residues. CDR1 and CDR2 (germline): GTSNPN, SVGIG (reference sequence). CDR3 residues: CAWTHQIIAGEQFF. The DNA of the CDR3 is TGTGCCTGGACCCATCAGATCATAGCGGGTGAGCAGTTCTTC.

The chain carries TRBV7-9 and TRBJ2-1; 12 bases match TRBD1. The length of the CDR3 is 14 residues. Germline trimming cut 4 bases from V and 9 bases from J; bases unmatched to any gene: 4. Germline V CDR1 and CDR2: SEHNR, FQNEAQ (reference sequence). The CDR3 spells CASSWDRGLPEQFF. CDR3 DNA sequence: TGTGCCAGCAGCTGGGACAGGGGGCTACCTGAGCAGTTCTTC.

This clone occurred a few times. V is TRBV29-1 and J is TRBJ2-7; tentative D call: TRBD2 (6 bases). The CDR3 totals 12 residues. The V gene lost 3 bases and the J gene lost 7 bases, with 13 bases spanning the gap. CDR1 is SQVTM, CDR2 ANQGSEA, per germline. The CDR3 spells CSVDLGTLEQYF. The CDR3 DNA is TGCAGCGTTGATTTGGGGACTTTGGAGCAGTACTTC.

This clone was detected once. The chain links TRBV30 to TRBJ2-7; 8 positions match TRBD2. The CDR3 runs to 15 residues. The junction had 9 bases not matched to a gene; V was cut back by 2 bases and J by 3 bases. Germline V gene lookup returns CDR1 GTSNPN and CDR2 SVGIG (reference sequence). The CDR3 bases are TGTGCCTGGAGTCGGGAGGGCCCCCCCCTCTACGAGCAGTACTTC. Encoded protein: CAWSREGPPLYEQYF.

The chain recombines TRBV29-1 with TRBJ2-7, with TRBD1 matching 8 bases. The trim removed 4 bases at V and 0 bases at J, leaving 5 bases unmatched. There are 14 residues in the CDR3. In germline, CDR1 is SQVTM, CDR2 ANQGSEA. The CDR3 protein is CSVAGQGVSYEQYF. In DNA, the CDR3 is TGCAGCGTTGCAGGACAGGGTGTCTCCTACGAGCAGTACTTC.

The J gene is TRBJ1-5, the V gene TRBV30, with TRBD1 as a possible D gene (6 bases). V dropped 5 bases and J dropped 0 bases, with 8 bases sitting between them. This CDR3 is built from 13 residues. Germline V gives CDR1 GTSNPN, CDR2 SVGIG (reference sequence). The CDR3 bases are TGTGCCTGGGCAGGGGATAGCAATCAGCCCCAGCATTTT. Encoded protein: CAWAGDSNQPQHF. The full variable domain, rest sourced from reference TRBV30 and TRBJ1-5, is SQTIHQWPATLVQPVGSPLSLECTVEGTSNPNLYWYRQAAGRGLQLLFYSVGIGQISSEVPQNLSASRPQDRQFILSSKKLLLSDSGFYLCAWAGDSNQPQHFGDGTRLSIL.